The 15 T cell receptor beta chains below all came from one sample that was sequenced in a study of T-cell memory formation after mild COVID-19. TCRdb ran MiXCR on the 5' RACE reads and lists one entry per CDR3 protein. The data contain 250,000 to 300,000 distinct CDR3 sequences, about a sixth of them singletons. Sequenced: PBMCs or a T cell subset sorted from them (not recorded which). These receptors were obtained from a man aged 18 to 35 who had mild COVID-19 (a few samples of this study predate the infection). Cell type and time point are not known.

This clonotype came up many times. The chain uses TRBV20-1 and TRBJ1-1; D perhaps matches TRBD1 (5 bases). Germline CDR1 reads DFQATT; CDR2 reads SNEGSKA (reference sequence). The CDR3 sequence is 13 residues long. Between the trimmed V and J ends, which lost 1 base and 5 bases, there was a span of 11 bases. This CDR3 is CSARGEGTTEAFF. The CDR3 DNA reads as TGCAGTGCTAGAGGAGAGGGGACGACTGAAGCTTTCTTT.

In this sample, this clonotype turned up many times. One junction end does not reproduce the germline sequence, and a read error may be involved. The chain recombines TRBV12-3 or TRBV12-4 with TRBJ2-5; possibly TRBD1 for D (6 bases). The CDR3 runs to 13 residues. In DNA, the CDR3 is TGTGCCAGCAGATTAGGGCAGGGGGAGACCCAGTACTTC. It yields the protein CASRLGQGETQYF.

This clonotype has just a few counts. In DNA, the CDR3 is TGCGCCAGCAGCCTTGAGGCACAGGGGATGGATACGCAGTATTTT. Translated: CASSLEAQGMDTQYF. This chain links TRBV5-1 with TRBJ2-3; 7 nucleotides align to TRBD1. The CDR3 has 15 residues. Germline V gene data show CDR1 as SGHRS and CDR2 as YFSETQ. J was trimmed by 6 bases and V by 4 bases; bases with no gene match: 11.

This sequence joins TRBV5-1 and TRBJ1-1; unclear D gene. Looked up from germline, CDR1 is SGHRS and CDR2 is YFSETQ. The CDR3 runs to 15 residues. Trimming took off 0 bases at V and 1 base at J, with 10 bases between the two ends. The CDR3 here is CASSLARLGNTEAFF. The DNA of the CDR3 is TGCGCCAGCAGCTTGGCGCGGTTGGGGAACACTGAAGCTTTCTTT.

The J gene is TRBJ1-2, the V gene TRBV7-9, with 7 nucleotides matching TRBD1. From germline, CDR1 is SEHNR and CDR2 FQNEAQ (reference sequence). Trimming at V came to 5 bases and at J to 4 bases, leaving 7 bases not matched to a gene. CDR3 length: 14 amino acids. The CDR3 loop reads CASSTGGTVYGYTF. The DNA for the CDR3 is TGTGCCAGCAGCACCGGGGGGACAGTCTATGGCTACACCTTC.

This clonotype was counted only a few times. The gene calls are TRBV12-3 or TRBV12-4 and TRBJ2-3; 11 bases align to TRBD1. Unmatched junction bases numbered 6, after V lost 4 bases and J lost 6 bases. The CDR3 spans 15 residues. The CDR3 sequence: CASSSPGQGVDTQYF. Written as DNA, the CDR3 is TGTGCCAGCAGTTCACCGGGACAGGGGGTCGATACGCAGTATTTT.

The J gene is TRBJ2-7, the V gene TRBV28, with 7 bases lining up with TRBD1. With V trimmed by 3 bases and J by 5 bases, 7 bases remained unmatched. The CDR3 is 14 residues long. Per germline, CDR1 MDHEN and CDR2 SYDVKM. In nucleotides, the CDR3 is TGTGCCAGCAGTTTTTCCAGGGGGTATCACGAGCAGTACGTC. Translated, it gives CASSFSRGYHEQYV.

CDR3 nucleotides: TGCGCCAGCAGCTTGGTACCACTGGACAGAATTAAAGAGACCCAGTACTTC. This translates into CASSLVPLDRIKETQYF. The chain employs TRBV5-1 and TRBJ2-5, with a weak D call TRBD1 (6 bases). In germline, CDR1 is SGHRS, CDR2 YFSETQ. V was trimmed by 0 bases and J by 3 bases, leaving 18 bases between them. The length of the CDR3 is 17 residues.

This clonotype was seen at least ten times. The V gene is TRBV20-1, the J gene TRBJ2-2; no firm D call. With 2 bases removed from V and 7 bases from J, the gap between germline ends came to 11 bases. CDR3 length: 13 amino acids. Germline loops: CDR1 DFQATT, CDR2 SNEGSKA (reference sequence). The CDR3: CSARLTASGELFF. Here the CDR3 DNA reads TGCAGTGCTAGATTGACCGCTAGCGGGGAGCTGTTTTTT.

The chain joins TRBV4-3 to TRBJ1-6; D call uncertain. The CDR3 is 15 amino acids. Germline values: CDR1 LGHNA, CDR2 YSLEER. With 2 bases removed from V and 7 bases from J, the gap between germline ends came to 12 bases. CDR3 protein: CASSQFPSPNSPLHF. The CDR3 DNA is TGCGCCAGCAGCCAATTCCCATCTCCCAATTCACCCCTCCACTTT.

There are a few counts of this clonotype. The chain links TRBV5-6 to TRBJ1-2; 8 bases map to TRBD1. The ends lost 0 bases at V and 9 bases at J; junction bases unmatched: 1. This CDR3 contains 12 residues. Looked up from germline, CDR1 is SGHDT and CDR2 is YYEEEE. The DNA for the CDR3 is TGTGCCAGCAGCTTGGGGACAGGGCGCTACACCTTC. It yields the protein CASSLGTGRYTF.

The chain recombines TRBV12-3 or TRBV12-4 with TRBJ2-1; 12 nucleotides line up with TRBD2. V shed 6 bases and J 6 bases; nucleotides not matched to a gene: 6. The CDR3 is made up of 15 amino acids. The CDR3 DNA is TGTGCCAGCAGAGTAACTAGCGGGGGGAGCAATGAGCAGTTCTTC. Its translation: CASRVTSGGSNEQFF.

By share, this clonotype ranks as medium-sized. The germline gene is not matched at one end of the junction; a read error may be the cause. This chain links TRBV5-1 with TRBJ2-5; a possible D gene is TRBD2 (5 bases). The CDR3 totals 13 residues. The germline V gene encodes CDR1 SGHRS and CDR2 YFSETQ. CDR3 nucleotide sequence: TGTGCCAGCAGCTTAGAGGGCCAAGAGACCCAGTACTTC. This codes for CASSLEGQETQYF.

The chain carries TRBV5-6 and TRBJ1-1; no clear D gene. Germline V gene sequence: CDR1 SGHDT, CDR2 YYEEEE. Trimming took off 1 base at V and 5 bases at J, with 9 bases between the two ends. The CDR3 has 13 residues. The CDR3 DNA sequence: TGTGCCAGCAGCTTGTTACTGGGGACTGAAGCTTTCTTT. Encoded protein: CASSLLLGTEAFF.

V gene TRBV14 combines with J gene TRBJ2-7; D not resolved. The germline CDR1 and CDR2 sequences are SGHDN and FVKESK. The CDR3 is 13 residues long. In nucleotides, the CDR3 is TGCGACCAGCAGACGGCAGGTCCCTACGAGCAGTACGTC. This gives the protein CDQQTAGPYEQYV.